Shown below are 15 T cell receptor beta chains from a single sample sequenced in a study of blood T cells in healthy people across ages. Next came a second PCR, run for about 6 to 12 cycles, which used a sample-barcoded 5' primer along with a J-beta primer mix. A single record per CDR3 protein comes from TCRdb applying MiXCR to the 5' RACE reads. The table records around 1,600,000 distinct CDR3 sequences, roughly 43% of them present only once. The specimen was blood. Source of these receptors: a young woman in good health.

This clonotype was seen only once. This CDR3 is CASSVFLTDTQYF. The CDR3 nucleotides are TGTGCCAGCAGCGTCTTTCTCACAGATACGCAGTATTTT. J is TRBJ2-3 and V is TRBV9, with D unclear. The CDR3 runs to 13 residues. CDR1 SGDLS and CDR2 YYNGEE come from the germline V gene. Trimming cost V 2 bases and J 2 bases, with 6 bases left between them.

As regards this clonotype: Given a much more abundant clone one base away, this may be a read error. The chain joins TRBV3-1 to TRBJ2-1, with unresolved D. Germline values: CDR1 LGHDT, CDR2 YNNKEL (reference sequence). V lost 1 base to trimming and J lost 13 bases, with 11 bases between them. The CDR3 is 12 residues long. CDR3 nucleotide sequence: TGTGCCAGCAGCCAAGTTGAGAAGACCCAGTTCTTC. Translation: CASSQVEKTQFF.

This clonotype came up many times. V is TRBV7-3 and J is TRBJ2-6; 8 bases are a match to TRBD1. The J segment lost 3 bases and the V segment lost 4 bases, leaving 5 bases of the junction unmatched. Per the germline V gene, CDR1 is SGHTA and CDR2 is FQGTGA. This CDR3 is 16 amino acids long. CDR3 DNA: TGTGCCAGCAGCTCCCAGGGGGCAGGTGGGGCCAACGTCCTGACTTTC. Translating gives CASSSQGAGGANVLTF.

Comment on this clonotype: An end of the junction differs from the germline gene, which may be a read error. The rearrangement links TRBV7-2 to TRBJ2-1, with D possibly TRBD1 on 5 matching bases. The CDR3 covers 16 residues. Germline V CDR1 and CDR2: SGHTA, FQGNSA. The CDR3: CASSQLQGDSYNGQFF. The CDR3 DNA reads as TGTGCCAGCAGCCAGCTTCAGGGTGACTCCTACAATGGGCAGTTCTTC.

This clonotype was seen a handful of times. The chain uses TRBV12-3 or TRBV12-4 and TRBJ1-2; D possibly corresponds to TRBD1 (5 bases). This CDR3 spans 19 amino acids. Trimming pared 2 bases from V and 2 bases from J, leaving 24 bases between. As DNA, the CDR3 is TGTGCCAGCAGTTTATTGGGTTTTGGAGCAGGGCCAGTGAACTATGGCTACACCTTC. Translation: CASSLLGFGAGPVNYGYTF.

The J gene is TRBJ1-2, the V gene TRBV6-5, with D uncertain. The germline V and J ends were trimmed by 2 bases and 0 bases, with 10 bases remaining between them. This CDR3 comprises 15 residues. Germline V gives CDR1 MNHEY, CDR2 SVGAGI. The CDR3 sequence: CASSYVHSSNYGYTF. The CDR3, as DNA: TGTGCCAGCAGTTACGTGCACAGTTCTAACTATGGCTACACCTTC.

The table lists this clonotype with a few counts. V is TRBV6-6 and J is TRBJ2-1; 9 positions match TRBD2. V shed 5 bases and J 6 bases; nucleotides not matched to a gene: 5. Germline V lookup: CDR1 MNHNY, CDR2 SVGAGI (reference sequence). CDR3 size: 14 residues. CDR3 in DNA: TGTGCCAGCAGTCTCCCGACTAGCGGCAATGAGCAGTTCTTC. This codes for CASSLPTSGNEQFF.

This chain connects TRBV12-3 or TRBV12-4 to TRBJ2-1; tentative D call: TRBD2 (7 bases). V lost 7 bases and J lost 6, with 34 bases in between. This CDR3 is 20 amino acids long. CDR3 in amino acids: CASILKVPQTGGLFSNEQFF. The CDR3 nucleotides read TGTGCCAGCATCCTTAAGGTCCCTCAAACGGGGGGCCTCTTTAGCAATGAGCAGTTCTTC.

The V call is TRBV27, the J call TRBJ2-3; D is undetermined. V lost 8 bases and J 7 bases, leaving 16 bases between the germline ends. CDR1 MNHEY and CDR2 SMNVEV come from the germline V gene (reference sequence). The CDR3 sequence is 13 residues long. CDR3 region: CASRLGQLNTQYF. In nucleotides, the CDR3 is TGTGCCAGCCGCCTCGGGCAGCTAAATACGCAGTATTTT.

In the case of this clonotype: This sequence may be a read error, since a much larger clone differs from it by one base. This chain joins TRBV4-3 and TRBJ2-5, with 10 bases matching TRBD2. Germline V CDR1 and CDR2: LGHNA, YSLEER. The CDR3 covers 16 residues. CDR3 in amino acids: CAGSQELAGLQETQYF. For the CDR3, the DNA is TGCGCCGGCAGCCAAGAACTAGCGGGGCTTCAAGAGACCCAGTACTTC.

Note on this clonotype: A much larger clone sits a single nucleotide away, making a read error possible. This sequence joins TRBV6-5 and TRBJ1-2; D remains unclear. Germline V gene data show CDR1 as MNHEY and CDR2 as SVGAGI. CDR3 size: 12 residues. The CDR3 region is CAGSSVNYGYTF. In nucleotides, the CDR3 is TGTGCCGGCAGTTCCGTCAACTATGGCTACACCTTC.

J is TRBJ2-3 and V is TRBV30; 12 bases align to TRBD2. The V gene end was trimmed by 5 bases and the J gene end by 2 bases; junction bases not matched to a gene: 5. Germline V gene lookup returns CDR1 GTSNPN and CDR2 SVGIG (reference sequence). The CDR3 spans 15 residues. The CDR3 bases are TGTGCCTGGCAGACTAGCGGGGGACACACAGATACGCAGTATTTT. Translated, it gives CAWQTSGGHTDTQYF.

This clonotype was observed a few times. V is TRBV12-3 or TRBV12-4 and J is TRBJ2-3, with D hard to call. With 3 bases removed from V and 2 bases from J, the gap between germline ends came to 6 bases. The CDR3 loop spans 13 amino acids. This CDR3 reads CASSFLDTDTQYF. The CDR3 DNA reads as TGTGCCAGCAGTTTTCTCGACACAGATACGCAGTATTTT.

The chain carries TRBV7-2 and TRBJ2-3; TRBD1 matches at 9 bases. This CDR3 spans 14 amino acids. Germline assignment: CDR1 SGHTA and CDR2 FQGNSA. J was trimmed by 6 bases and V by 3 bases; bases with no gene match: 4. The CDR3 DNA follows: TGTGCCAGCAGCTTTGGGACAGGGTGGGATACGCAGTATTTT. Amino acids: CASSFGTGWDTQYF.

The V call is TRBV12-5, the J call TRBJ2-5; TRBD1 is a possible D gene (5 bases). CDR3 length equals 13 residues. Germline CDR1 reads LGHNT; CDR2 reads FRNRAP. The V end lost 6 bases, the J end lost 1 base, and 9 bases lay between the germline ends. The CDR3 spells CASGPDSQETQYF. The CDR3 DNA is TGTGCTAGTGGCCCCGACAGCCAAGAGACCCAGTACTTC.